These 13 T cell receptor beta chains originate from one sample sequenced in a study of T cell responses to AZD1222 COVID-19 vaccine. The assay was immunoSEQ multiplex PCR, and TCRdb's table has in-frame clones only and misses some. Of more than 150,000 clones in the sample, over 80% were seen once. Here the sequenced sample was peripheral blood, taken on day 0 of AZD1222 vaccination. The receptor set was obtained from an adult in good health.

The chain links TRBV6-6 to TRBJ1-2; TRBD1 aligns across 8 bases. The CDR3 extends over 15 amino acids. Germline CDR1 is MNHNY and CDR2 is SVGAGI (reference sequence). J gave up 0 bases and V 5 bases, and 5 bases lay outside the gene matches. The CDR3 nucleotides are TGTGCCAGCAGTAAGACAGGGGCCTCTAACTATGGCTACACCTTC. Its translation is CASSKTGASNYGYTF.

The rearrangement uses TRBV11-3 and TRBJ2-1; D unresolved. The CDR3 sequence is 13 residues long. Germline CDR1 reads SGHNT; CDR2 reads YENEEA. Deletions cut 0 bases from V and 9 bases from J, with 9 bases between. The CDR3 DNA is TGTGCCAGCAGCTTAGAGGCGAGGAGTGAGCAGTTCTTC. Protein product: CASSLEARSEQFF.

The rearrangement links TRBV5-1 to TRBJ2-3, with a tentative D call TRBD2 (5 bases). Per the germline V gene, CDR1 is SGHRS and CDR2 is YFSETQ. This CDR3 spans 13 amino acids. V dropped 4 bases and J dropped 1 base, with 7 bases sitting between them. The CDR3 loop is CASSQAGTDTQYF. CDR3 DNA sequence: TGCGCCAGCAGCCAAGCGGGCACAGATACGCAGTATTTT.

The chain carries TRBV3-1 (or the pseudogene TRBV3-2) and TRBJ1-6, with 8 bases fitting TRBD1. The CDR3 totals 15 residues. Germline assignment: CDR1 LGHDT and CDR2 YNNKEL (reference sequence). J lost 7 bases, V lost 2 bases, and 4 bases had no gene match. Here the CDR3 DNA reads TGTGCCAGCAGCCAAAAGGGGACAGGCAATTCACCCCTCCACTTT. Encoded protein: CASSQKGTGNSPLHF.

The CDR3 loop is CASSASPLTDTQYF. DNA for the CDR3: TGTGCCAGCAGCGCTTCCCCCCTCACAGATACGCAGTATTTT. The chain uses TRBV13 and TRBJ2-3; D gene unclear. The CDR3 consists of 14 residues. Germline CDR1 and CDR2: PRHDT and FYEKMQ (reference sequence). Trimming took 5 bases from V and 2 from J, leaving 11 bases between them.

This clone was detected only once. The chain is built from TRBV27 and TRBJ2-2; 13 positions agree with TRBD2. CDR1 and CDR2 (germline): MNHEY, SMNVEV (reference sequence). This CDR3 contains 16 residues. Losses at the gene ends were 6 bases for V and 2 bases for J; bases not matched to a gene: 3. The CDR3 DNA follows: TGTGCCAGCAGCCCGGGACTAGCGGGAAACACCGGGGAGCTGTTTTTT. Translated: CASSPGLAGNTGELFF.

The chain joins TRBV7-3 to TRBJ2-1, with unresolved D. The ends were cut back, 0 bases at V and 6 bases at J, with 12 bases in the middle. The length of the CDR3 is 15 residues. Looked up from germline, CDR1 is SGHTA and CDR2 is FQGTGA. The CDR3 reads CASSLTQTNSNEQFF. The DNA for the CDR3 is TGTGCCAGCAGCTTAACCCAGACCAATTCCAATGAGCAGTTCTTC.

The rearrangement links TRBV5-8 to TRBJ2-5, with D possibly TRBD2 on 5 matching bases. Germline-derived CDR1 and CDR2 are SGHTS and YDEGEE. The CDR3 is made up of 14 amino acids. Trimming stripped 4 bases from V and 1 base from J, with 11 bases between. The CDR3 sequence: CASSKGLFQETQYF. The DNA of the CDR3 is TGTGCCAGCAGCAAAGGACTGTTCCAAGAGACCCAGTACTTC.

CDR3 amino acids: CASSQVPIGGSSPLHF. In nucleotides, the CDR3 is TGTGCCAGCAGCCAAGTCCCCATAGGGGGGTCCTCACCCCTCCACTTT. V and J are TRBV3-1 (or the pseudogene TRBV3-2) and TRBJ1-6, with D perhaps matching TRBD1 (6 bases). The germline V gene encodes CDR1 LGHDT and CDR2 YNNKEL (reference sequence). The V end lost 1 base, the J end lost 10 bases, and 17 bases lay between the germline ends. This CDR3 has 16 amino acids.

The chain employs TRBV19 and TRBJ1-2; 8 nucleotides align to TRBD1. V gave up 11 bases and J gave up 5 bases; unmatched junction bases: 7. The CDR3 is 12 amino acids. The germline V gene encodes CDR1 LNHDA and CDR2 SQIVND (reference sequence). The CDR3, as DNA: TGTGCCGCAAGAGGGACAGGATATGGCTACACCTTC. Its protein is CAARGTGYGYTF.

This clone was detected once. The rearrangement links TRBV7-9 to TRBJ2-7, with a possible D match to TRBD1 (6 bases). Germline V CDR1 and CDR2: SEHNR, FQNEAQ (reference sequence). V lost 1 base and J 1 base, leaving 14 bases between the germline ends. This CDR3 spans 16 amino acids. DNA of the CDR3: TGTGCCAGCAGCTTAGGCCAGGGGCTTGAGTCCTACGAGCAGTACTTC. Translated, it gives CASSLGQGLESYEQYF.

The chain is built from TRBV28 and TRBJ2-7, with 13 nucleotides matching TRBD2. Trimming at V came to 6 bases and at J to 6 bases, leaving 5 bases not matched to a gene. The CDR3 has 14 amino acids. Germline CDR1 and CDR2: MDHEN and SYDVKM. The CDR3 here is CASRFGLAGVEQYF. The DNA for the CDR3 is TGTGCCAGCAGGTTCGGACTAGCGGGAGTCGAGCAGTACTTC.

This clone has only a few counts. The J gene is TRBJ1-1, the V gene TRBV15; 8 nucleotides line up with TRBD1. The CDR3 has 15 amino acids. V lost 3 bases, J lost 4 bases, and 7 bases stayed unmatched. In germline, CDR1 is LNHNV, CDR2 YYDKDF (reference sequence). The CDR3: CATSRDRERGTEAFF. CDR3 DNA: TGTGCCACCAGCAGGGACAGGGAAAGAGGCACTGAAGCTTTCTTT.